This TCR beta chain came from a study of T cells after yellow fever vaccination. UMIs were added to TCR cDNA along with a universal primer site when it was made by 5'RACE template switching. A single record per CDR3 protein comes from TCRdb applying MiXCR to the 5' RACE reads. The repertoire holds about 74,000 distinct CDR3 sequences, with roughly 7.4% as singletons. Ten or more counts support this clonotype. As yet, its antigen is unknown. Broader study findings: Booster sampling recovered most clones from primary vaccination (under 97% CD4, approximately 90% CD8).

CDR3 length: 16 amino acids. Germline CDR1 LGHNA, CDR2 YSLEER. The V gene lost 0 bases and the J gene lost 4 bases, with 12 bases spanning the gap. The sequence was obtained from a man aged 18 to 29 who received the YFV17D yellow fever vaccine. The starting material was CD8+ T cells sorted from PBMCs, obtained less than 6 days after the first yellow fever vaccination. J is TRBJ2-2 and V is TRBV4-3; D might be TRBD2 (5 bases). CDR3 nucleotides: TGCGCCAGCAGCCAAGATGCCGTCCGGGGCACCGGGGAGCTGTTTTTT. Protein product: CASSQDAVRGTGELFF.